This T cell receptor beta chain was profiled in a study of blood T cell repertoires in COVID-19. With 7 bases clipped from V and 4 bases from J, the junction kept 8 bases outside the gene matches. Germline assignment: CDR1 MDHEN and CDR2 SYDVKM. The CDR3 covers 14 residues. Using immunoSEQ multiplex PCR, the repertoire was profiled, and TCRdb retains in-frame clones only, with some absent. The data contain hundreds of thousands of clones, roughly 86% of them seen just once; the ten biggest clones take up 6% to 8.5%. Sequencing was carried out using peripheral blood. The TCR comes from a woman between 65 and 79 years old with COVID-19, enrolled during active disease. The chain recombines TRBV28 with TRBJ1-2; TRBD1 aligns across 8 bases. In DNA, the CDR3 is TGTGCCAGCACCGCGGGACAGGCGATCTATGGCTACACCTTC. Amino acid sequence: CASTAGQAIYGYTF.